Listed below are T cell receptor beta chains from one sample, sequenced in a study of blood T cell repertoires in COVID-19. The method was immunoSEQ multiplex PCR; TCRdb's version includes in-frame clones alone and lacks a portion of them. The sample includes 210,000 or so clones, 65% to 90% of them seen just once. The source material was peripheral blood. These TCRs come from a man aged 50-60 years with COVID-19, enrolled during active disease. CDR3s include the opening cysteine and the closing phenylalanine or tryptophan. The order of the fields is D gene, clone size, V gene, J gene, CDR3 DNA, CDR3 protein. D genes are given only for firm matches. Clone size is given for some rows only: seen once, a few or many times, or a class if the clone is expanded.

>.|.|TRBV10-3|TRBJ2-5
TGTGCCATCGGTCAGGGTGGGGAGACCCAGTACTTC
CAIGQGGETQYF
>.|.|TRBV6-5|TRBJ1-1
TGTGCCAGCACCGAGGCCACTACACTGAACACTGAAGCTTTCTTT
CASTEATTLNTEAFF
>.|.|TRBV6-2/TRBV6-3|TRBJ1-2
TGTGCCAGCAGTTACTCAGGGGCGGAGGGCTACACCTTC
CASSYSGAEGYTF
>TRBD1|.|TRBV15|TRBJ2-5
TGTGCCACCAGCAGAGGATCGAGGACAGGGGGCGGGGAGACCCAGTACTTC
CATSRGSRTGGGETQYF
>.|once|TRBV18|TRBJ1-5
TGTGCCAGCTCGGCAGCGGGAGGGACCAATCAGCCCCAGCATTTT
CASSAAGGTNQPQHF
>.|few|TRBV7-8|TRBJ2-7
TGTGCCAGCAGCTTAATATTCAGCGCCGCCCCGCATTACGAGCAGTACTTC
CASSLIFSAAPHYEQYF
>.|.|TRBV19|TRBJ1-3
TGTGCCAGTAGTCCACAGGGAATCAACTCTGGAAACACCATATATTTT
CASSPQGINSGNTIYF
>TRBD2|.|TRBV28|TRBJ2-1
TGTGCCAGCGGAACGGGACTAGCGGGGGCCGGATACAATGAGCAGTTCTTC
CASGTGLAGAGYNEQFF
>.|.|TRBV5-4|TRBJ1-1
TGTGCCAGCAGCTTGCAGACAGCGAACACTGAAGCTTTCTTT
CASSLQTANTEAFF
>.|.|TRBV6-2/TRBV6-3|TRBJ2-3
TGTGCCAGCAGTTACAGGAGGGGAGATACGCAGTATTTT
CASSYRRGDTQYF
>.|few|TRBV2|TRBJ1-6
TGTGCCAGCAGTGAGAACAGGGATCCTTCACCCCTCCACTTT
CASSENRDPSPLHF
>.|.|TRBV7-9|TRBJ1-2
TGTGCCAGCAGCTCCTATGTTGGGGAGTCTGATGGCTACACCTTC
CASSSYVGESDGYTF
>.|.|TRBV5-4|TRBJ1-1
TGTGCCAGCAGCCAGGGTCAAAAAGTAAACACTGAAGCTTTCTTT
CASSQGQKVNTEAFF
>TRBD1|.|TRBV5-4|TRBJ2-2
TGTGCCAGCAGCCTACGACAGGGGGCGGCCACCGGGGAGCTGTTTTTT
CASSLRQGAATGELFF
>.|.|TRBV10-3|TRBJ1-4
TGTGCCATCAGTGAGAGGGGCGGCGATGAAAAACTGTTTTTT
CAISERGGDEKLFF
>.|.|TRBV15|TRBJ1-5
TGTGCCACCAGCCTTGAGCGGCCTAGCAATCAGCCCCAGCATTTT
CATSLERPSNQPQHF
>.|.|TRBV3-1/TRBV3-2|TRBJ2-6
TGTGCCAGCAGCCAAGAGTGGGACACCTCCTCTGGGGCCAACGTCCTGACTTTC
CASSQEWDTSSGANVLTF
>TRBD2|.|TRBV11-2|TRBJ2-7
TGTGCCAGCAGCTCCGGGGCTCTAGCGGGGGTAACCTACGAGCAGTACTTC
CASSSGALAGVTYEQYF
>TRBD2|.|TRBV11-3|TRBJ2-1
TGTGCCAGCAGCCCGCGACTAGCGGGGACAGACAATGAGCAGTTCTTC
CASSPRLAGTDNEQFF
>TRBD2|.|TRBV7-2|TRBJ2-5
TGTGCCAGCAGCCCCACTAGCGCCCTACAAGAGACCCAGTACTTC
CASSPTSALQETQYF
>TRBD2|.|TRBV6-6|TRBJ2-3
TGTGCCAGCAGTTACTCCAGCGGGGGGGCAGGAGATACGCAGTATTTT
CASSYSSGGAGDTQYF
>.|once|TRBV7-9|TRBJ2-7
TGTGCCAGCAGCTTAGTAAGTGGTCTAAGCTCCTACGAGCAGTACTTC
CASSLVSGLSSYEQYF
>.|.|TRBV4-2|TRBJ1-1
TGTGCCAGCAGCCAAGATGTCCGTAGCCCTGAAGCTTTCTTT
CASSQDVRSPEAFF
>.|.|TRBV23-1|TRBJ1-2
TGCGCCACCGGCACCGTCAACAGGGTCTGGTATGGCTACACCTTC
CATGTVNRVWYGYTF
>TRBD1|.|TRBV5-8|TRBJ2-1
TGTGCCAGCAGCCAGGGACAGGGAATCTACAATGAGCAGTTCTTC
CASSQGQGIYNEQFF
>.|.|TRBV2|TRBJ2-7
TGTGCCAGCAGCCCGGGGTCCTACGAGCAGTACTTC
CASSPGSYEQYF
>TRBD2|.|TRBV7-2|TRBJ2-1
TGTGCCAGCAGCTCTACTCCGGGACTAGTAGTTGAGCAGTTCTTC
CASSSTPGLVVEQFF
>TRBD2|.|TRBV4-2|TRBJ2-7
TGTGCCAGCAGCCGCTACACTAGCGGGGGCCTTGGAAGCGCCTACGAGCAGTACTTC
CASSRYTSGGLGSAYEQYF
>TRBD1|.|TRBV5-1|TRBJ1-2
TGCGCCAGCAGCTTGTCAGGACAGGGGGCGACTAATGGCTACACCTTC
CASSLSGQGATNGYTF
>TRBD1|.|TRBV6-5|TRBJ2-5
TGTGCCAGCAGTTACGGACAGGGACAAGAGACCCAGTACTTC
CASSYGQGQETQYF
>.|.|TRBV28|TRBJ2-1
TGTGCCAGCAGGATTTACAGGGGGGGGTCCTACAATGAGCAGTTCTTC
CASRIYRGGSYNEQFF
>.|.|TRBV6-5|TRBJ1-2
TGTGCCAGCAGGTTTAAGGGGTACTATGGCTACACCTTC
CASRFKGYYGYTF
>TRBD1|.|TRBV3-1/TRBV3-2|TRBJ1-2
TGTGCCAGCAGCCAAAGGCTGGGACAGTCGCTAGGCTACACCTTC
CASSQRLGQSLGYTF
>.|.|TRBV7-9|TRBJ2-2
TGTGCCAGCAGCCTTGGACACCCCTACGCCGGGGAGCTGTTTTTT
CASSLGHPYAGELFF
>TRBD1|.|TRBV18|TRBJ1-2
TGTGCCAGCTCATCAGCAAACAGGGGTGACTATGGCTACACCTTC
CASSSANRGDYGYTF
>TRBD2|.|TRBV7-3|TRBJ2-1
TGTGCCAGCAGCGATGGCGGGAGCTCCTACAATGAGCAGTTCTTC
CASSDGGSSYNEQFF
>TRBD2|.|TRBV2|TRBJ2-7
TGTGCCAGCACAGGTCCACGTTTCCGGGGGGGCGAGCAGTACTTC
CASTGPRFRGGEQYF
>.|once|TRBV10-3|TRBJ2-7
TGTGCCATCCGGGGGGGACAGGGCTACGAGCAGTACTTC
CAIRGGQGYEQYF
>TRBD1|.|TRBV11-3|TRBJ2-2
TGTGCCAGCAGCTTAGCAGGGACAGAAACCGGGGAGCTGTTTTTT
CASSLAGTETGELFF
>.|.|TRBV27|TRBJ1-5
TGTGCCAGCAGTTTAAAGACAGTCTTTGGCAATCAGCCCCAGCATTTT
CASSLKTVFGNQPQHF